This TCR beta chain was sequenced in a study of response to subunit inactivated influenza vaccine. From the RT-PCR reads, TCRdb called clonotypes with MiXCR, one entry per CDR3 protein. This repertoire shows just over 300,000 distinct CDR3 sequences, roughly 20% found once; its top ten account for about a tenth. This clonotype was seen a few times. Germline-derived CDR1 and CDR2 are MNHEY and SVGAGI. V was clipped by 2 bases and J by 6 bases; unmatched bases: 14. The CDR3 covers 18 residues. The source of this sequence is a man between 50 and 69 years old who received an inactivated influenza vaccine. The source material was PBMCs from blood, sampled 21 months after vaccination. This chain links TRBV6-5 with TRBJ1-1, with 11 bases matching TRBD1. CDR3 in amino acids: CASSYAGPGQGAVPEAFF. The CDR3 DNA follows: TGTGCCAGCAGTTACGCCGGCCCCGGACAGGGGGCGGTCCCTGAAGCTTTCTTT.